What follows are 32 T cell receptor beta chains derived from one specimen sequenced in a study of blood T cell repertoires in COVID-19. Profiling relied on immunoSEQ multiplex PCR, and the TCRdb table lists in-frame clones only, not all of them. This sample yields just over 250,000 clones, of which around nine tenths are seen a single time; about 10% belongs to the top ten. Material: peripheral blood. The origin of the receptors is a man between 35 and 55 years old who had recovered from COVID-19.

The chain uses TRBV7-9 and TRBJ2-3; no clear D. V was clipped by 1 base and J by 2 bases, with 7 bases between them. The CDR3 runs 14 residues. Germline CDR1 reads SEHNR; CDR2 reads FQNEAQ (reference sequence). This chain's CDR3 is CASSLGRATDTQYF. CDR3 DNA: TGTGCCAGCAGCTTAGGTCGCGCCACAGATACGCAGTATTTT.

This rearrangement joins TRBV5-1 to TRBJ2-5; 10 bases are a match to TRBD1. Germline V gene data show CDR1 as SGHRS and CDR2 as YFSETQ. V lost 4 bases and J lost 4; bases outside the gene matches: 10. The CDR3 covers 16 residues. CDR3 residues: CASSIQNDRGPETQYF. CDR3 DNA sequence: TGCGCCAGCAGCATACAAAACGACAGGGGGCCAGAGACCCAGTACTTC.

The chain employs TRBV5-6 and TRBJ2-3, with 12 nucleotides matching TRBD1. The CDR3 spans 17 residues. Germline CDR1 SGHDT, CDR2 YYEEEE. Trimming cost V 4 bases and J 4 bases; bases outside gene matches: 10. CDR3 loop: CASSPRDRGRVADTQYF. DNA for the CDR3: TGTGCCAGCAGCCCCCGGGACAGGGGGCGAGTCGCAGATACGCAGTATTTT. Variable domain in full (rest from reference TRBV5-6 and TRBJ2-3): DAGVTQSPTHLIKTRGQQVTLRCSPKSGHDTVSWYQQALGQGPQFIFQYYEEEERQRGNFPDRFSGHQFPNYSSELNVNALLLGDSALYLCASSPRDRGRVADTQYFGPGTRLTVL.

The V gene is TRBV2, the J gene TRBJ2-2; TRBD2 aligns across 11 bases. The V segment lost 7 bases and the J segment 3 bases; nucleotides outside the gene matches: 16. This CDR3 has 19 amino acids. Looked up from germline, CDR1 is SNHLY and CDR2 is FYNNEI. CDR3 in amino acids: CASTETPLAGGHDTGELFF. The DNA of the CDR3 is TGTGCCAGCACCGAGACCCCCCTAGCGGGGGGCCATGACACCGGGGAGCTGTTTTTT.

The V gene is TRBV20-1, the J gene TRBJ1-2; D is unresolved. The V and J ends lost 5 bases and 8 bases respectively, with 6 bases between them. Germline V gene data show CDR1 as DFQATT and CDR2 as SNEGSKA (reference sequence). CDR3 size: 9 residues. CDR3: CSAFEGYTF. The CDR3 region has the DNA TGCAGTGCTTTTGAGGGCTACACCTTC.

The V call is TRBV7-8, the J call TRBJ2-1; TRBD1 aligns across 7 bases. The V gene end was trimmed by 4 bases and the J gene end by 4 bases; junction bases not matched to a gene: 1. Germline-derived CDR1 and CDR2 are SGHVS and FQNEAQ. The CDR3 consists of 13 residues. CDR3 in amino acids: CASSSGQYNEQFF. The CDR3 coding sequence is TGTGCCAGCAGCTCGGGACAGTACAATGAGCAGTTCTTC.

This chain links TRBV4-1 with TRBJ2-3, with D maybe TRBD1 (5 bases). CDR1 is MGHRA, CDR2 YSYEKL, per germline. The CDR3 is 15 residues long. V lost 2 bases and J 0 bases, leaving 9 bases between the germline ends. This CDR3 reads CASSQQGWSTDTQYF. DNA for the CDR3: TGCGCCAGCAGCCAACAGGGTTGGAGCACAGATACGCAGTATTTT.

This chain connects TRBV5-1 to TRBJ2-7; a possible D gene is TRBD2 (6 bases). The CDR3 loop spans 12 amino acids. V was clipped by 4 bases and J by 3 bases, with 8 bases between them. The germline V gene has CDR1 SGHRS and CDR2 YFSETQ. In nucleotides, the CDR3 is TGCGCCAGCAGCCCGGACTACTACGAGCAGTACTTC. It specifies CASSPDYYEQYF.

The chain has TRBV2 and TRBJ2-4, with 7 bases identical to TRBD1. This CDR3 is 13 amino acids long. With V trimmed by 8 bases and J by 8 bases, 9 bases remained unmatched. Germline CDR1 reads SNHLY; CDR2 reads FYNNEI. Here the CDR3 DNA reads TGTGCCAGCGGACTCGGACAGGTCGACATTCAGTACTTC. It encodes CASGLGQVDIQYF.

This chain uses TRBV6-2 or TRBV6-3 with TRBJ2-3; weak D call: TRBD2 (5 bases). The CDR3 contains 14 residues. Trimming removed 2 bases from V and 2 bases from J, with 8 bases in between. From germline, CDR1 is MNHEY and CDR2 SVGEGT. The CDR3 bases are TGTGCCAGCAGTTACGGGAGTGACACAGATACGCAGTATTTT. Translation gives CASSYGSDTDTQYF.

This chain links TRBV5-6 with TRBJ1-6; D gene uncertain. Germline-derived CDR1 and CDR2 are SGHDT and YYEEEE. Trimming cost V 4 bases and J 16 bases, with 15 bases left between them. This CDR3 region has 12 residues. CDR3 in amino acids: CASSTEGFTLHF. CDR3 nucleotides: TGTGCCAGCAGCACGGAGGGTTTTACTCTCCACTTT.

This chain links TRBV6-1 with TRBJ1-3; 7 bases are a match to TRBD1. This CDR3 has 17 amino acids. Germline V gene sequence: CDR1 MNHNS, CDR2 SASEGT. V was clipped by 4 bases and J by 0 bases; unmatched bases: 9. CDR3: CASSVTRQGSSGNTIYF. The CDR3 DNA reads TGTGCCAGCAGTGTGACTCGACAGGGAAGCTCTGGAAACACCATATATTTT.

The chain links TRBV6-1 to TRBJ2-7; a possible D gene is TRBD1 (5 bases). The germline CDR1 and CDR2 sequences are MNHNS and SASEGT. V lost 0 bases and J 7 bases, leaving 13 bases between the germline ends. The CDR3 spans 14 residues. In DNA, the CDR3 is TGTGCCAGCAGTGAAGCATACAGAAGGGGTGAGCAGTACTTC. Translating gives CASSEAYRRGEQYF.

The CDR3 loop reads CASSRQIPGTQYF. The CDR3 coding sequence is TGCGCCAGCAGCAGACAGATCCCAGGGACCCAGTACTTC. The chain employs TRBV10-2 and TRBJ2-5, with a weak D call TRBD1 (5 bases). The V gene's germline CDR1 is WSHSY and CDR2 SAAADI. Trimming took 6 bases from V and 7 from J, leaving 15 bases between them. The CDR3 length is 13 residues.

This chain connects TRBV19 to TRBJ1-6; D uncertain. The CDR3 contains 15 residues. The V gene lost 4 bases and the J gene lost 0 bases, with 7 bases spanning the gap. The germline CDR1 and CDR2 sequences are LNHDA and SQIVND (reference sequence). This chain's CDR3 is CASSTDLSYNSPLHF. In DNA form, the CDR3 reads TGTGCCAGTAGTACAGACCTCTCCTATAATTCACCCCTCCACTTT.

This sequence joins TRBV7-8 and TRBJ2-3, with 10 bases identical to TRBD2. There are 17 residues in the CDR3. J lost 4 bases, V lost 1 base, and 8 bases had no gene match. Per the germline V gene, CDR1 is SGHVS and CDR2 is FQNEAQ. The CDR3 is CASSLGLAGANADTQYF. The CDR3 DNA reads TGTGCCAGCAGCTTAGGGCTAGCGGGGGCGAATGCAGATACGCAGTATTTT. Combining the CDR3 with reference TRBV7-8 and TRBJ2-3 gives the whole variable domain GAGVSQSPRYKVAKRGQDVALRCDPISGHVSLFWYQQALGQGPEFLTYFQNEAQLDKSGLPSDRFFAERPEGSVSTLKIQRTQQEDSAVYLCASSLGLAGANADTQYFGPGTRLTVL.

V is TRBV5-1 and J is TRBJ2-5, with 10 bases fitting TRBD2. After removal of 6 bases from V and 5 bases from J, the junction contained 4 bases not matched to a gene. CDR1 is SGHRS, CDR2 YFSETQ, per germline. CDR3 size: 13 residues. CDR3 sequence reads: CASIPAGGETQYF. The CDR3 DNA is TGCGCCAGCATACCAGCGGGGGGGGAGACCCAGTACTTC.

The V call is TRBV11-3, the J call TRBJ2-1; the D gene is possibly TRBD1 (6 bases). Trimming pared 3 bases from V and 6 bases from J, leaving 12 bases between. The CDR3 is 14 amino acids. CDR1 SGHNT and CDR2 YENEEA come from the germline V gene. The CDR3 reads CASSFNQGLNEQFF. CDR3 coding DNA: TGTGCCAGCAGCTTTAATCAGGGGCTCAATGAGCAGTTCTTC. Variable domain in full (rest from reference TRBV11-3 and TRBJ2-1): EAGVVQSPRYKIIEKKQPVAFWCNPISGHNTLYWYLQNLGQGPELLIRYENEEAVDDSQLPKDRFSAERLKGVDSTLKIQPAELGDSAVYLCASSFNQGLNEQFFGPGTRLTVL.

V usage is TRBV4-1 and J usage is TRBJ1-1, with 8 bases lining up with TRBD1. This CDR3 is 14 amino acids long. Germline CDR1 and CDR2: MGHRA and YSYEKL. V lost 4 bases, J lost 10 bases, and 11 bases stayed unmatched. This CDR3 is CASSRRDRPSVAFF. The CDR3 nucleotides are TGCGCCAGCAGCCGTCGGGACAGGCCTTCCGTAGCTTTCTTT.

This chain connects TRBV7-6 to TRBJ2-7, with TRBD2 as a possible D gene (6 bases). V was cut by 3 bases and J by 5 bases, with 11 bases left in between. This CDR3 has 13 amino acids. CDR1 and CDR2 (germline): SGHVS, FNYEAQ. CDR3 in amino acids: CASSFVTGDEQYF. In DNA form, the CDR3 reads TGTGCCAGCAGCTTCGTAACGGGGGACGAGCAGTACTTC.

The chain recombines TRBV10-3 with TRBJ2-2; unclear D gene. Trimming took off 3 bases at V and 1 base at J, with 3 bases between the two ends. The CDR3 extends over 13 amino acids. Germline CDR1 and CDR2: ENHRY and SYGVKD. The CDR3 loop is CAISDRNTGELFF. CDR3 nucleotides: TGTGCCATCAGTGACAGGAACACCGGGGAGCTGTTTTTT.

The CDR3 protein is CASSLGRRELNYNEQFF. CDR3 nucleotides: TGCGCCAGCAGCTTGGGAAGGCGGGAGCTCAACTACAATGAGCAGTTCTTC. The V call is TRBV5-1, the J call TRBJ2-1; 7 bases agree with TRBD2. The V segment lost 0 bases and the J segment 3 bases; nucleotides outside the gene matches: 9. Germline V gives CDR1 SGHRS, CDR2 YFSETQ. The CDR3 is 17 residues long. Full variable domain (outside the CDR3, taken from reference TRBV5-1 and TRBJ2-1): KAGVTQTPRYLIKTRGQQVTLSCSPISGHRSVSWYQQTPGQGLQFLFEYFSETQRNKGNFPGRFSGRQFSNSRSEMNVSTLELGDSALYLCASSLGRRELNYNEQFFGPGTRLTVL.

The chain has TRBV29-1 and TRBJ2-7, with TRBD1 matching 9 bases. This CDR3 contains 14 residues. CDR1 SQVTM and CDR2 ANQGSEA come from the germline V gene. V lost 4 bases, J lost 3 bases, and 7 bases stayed unmatched. The CDR3 DNA follows: TGCAGCGTTGGTCCGGGACAGGGTCGCTACGAGCAGTACTTC. Its protein product is CSVGPGQGRYEQYF.

This clone has only one observation. The chain carries TRBV7-6 and TRBJ2-1; D is possibly TRBD1 (6 bases). V lost 5 bases and J lost 8, with 13 bases in between. Germline CDR1 and CDR2: SGHVS and FNYEAQ. The length of the CDR3 is 13 residues. CDR3 sequence reads: CASSPSRGDEQFF. As DNA, the CDR3 is TGTGCCAGCAGCCCCTCCAGGGGTGATGAGCAGTTCTTC.

The rearrangement links TRBV19 to TRBJ2-2; possible D gene TRBD2, 6 bases. The ends were cut back, 6 bases at V and 3 bases at J, with 14 bases in the middle. The CDR3 extends over 15 amino acids. Germline CDR1 is LNHDA and CDR2 is SQIVND (reference sequence). For the CDR3, the DNA is TGTGCCAGTAGGTTGGGGGGAGGCTACACCGGGGAGCTGTTTTTT. This codes for CASRLGGGYTGELFF. The complete variable domain, with remaining parts taken from reference TRBV19 and TRBJ2-2, reads DGGITQSPKYLFRKEGQNVTLSCEQNLNHDAMYWYRQDPGQGLRLIYYSQIVNDFQKGDIAEGYSVSREKKESFPLTVTSAQKNPTAFYLCASRLGGGYTGELFFGEGSRLTVL.

The DNA of the CDR3 is TGTGCCAGCAGCTTACTGGGGAGTTCCGTCTACAATGAGCAGTTCTTC. This encodes CASSLLGSSVYNEQFF. This sequence joins TRBV7-3 and TRBJ2-1, with TRBD2 as a possible D gene (5 bases). The CDR3 covers 16 residues. Trimming stripped 2 bases from V and 3 bases from J, with 14 bases between. CDR1 SGHTA and CDR2 FQGTGA come from the germline V gene.

The V and J genes are TRBV5-1 and TRBJ1-5; tentatively, D is TRBD1 (5 bases). The CDR3 covers 15 residues. Germline V CDR1 and CDR2: SGHRS, YFSETQ. Trimming cost V 1 base and J 6 bases, with 14 bases left between them. The CDR3 DNA is TGCGCCAGCAGCTTGCTGGGGAATAGGGGTCAGCCCCAGCATTTT. Amino acid sequence: CASSLLGNRGQPQHF.

This chain connects TRBV2 to TRBJ2-7, with D possibly being TRBD2 (5 bases). V lost 7 bases, J lost 2 bases, and 15 bases lay in between. CDR1 and CDR2 from the germline V gene are SNHLY and FYNNEI. This CDR3 comprises 14 residues. The CDR3 loop reads CASKGDYGTYEQYF. The CDR3 nucleotides read TGTGCCAGCAAGGGTGACTACGGGACCTACGAGCAGTACTTC.

The V gene is TRBV7-2, the J gene TRBJ2-3, with unresolved D. Trimming removed 7 bases from V and 6 bases from J, with 11 bases in between. The germline gives CDR1 SGHTA, CDR2 FQGNSA. The CDR3 runs to 12 residues. CDR3 amino acids: CASTAIPDTQYF. CDR3 nucleotide sequence: TGTGCCAGCACCGCTATCCCGGATACGCAGTATTTT. Looking up the rest from reference TRBV7-2 and TRBJ2-3 gives the full variable domain: GAGVSQSPSNKVTEKGKDVELRCDPISGHTALYWYRQSLGQGLEFLIYFQGNSAPDKSGLPSDRFSAERTGGSVSTLTIQRTQQEDSAVYLCASTAIPDTQYFGPGTRLTVL.

This clone was seen a single time. This chain connects TRBV19 to TRBJ2-5, with TRBD2 matching over 7 bases. The CDR3 has 20 amino acids. V lost 9 bases to trimming and J lost 4 bases; unmatched junction nucleotides: 29. The germline CDR1 and CDR2 sequences are LNHDA and SQIVND (reference sequence). Here the CDR3 reads CASFSSPLWEGRRAGETQYF. The CDR3 DNA reads as TGTGCCAGCTTCTCATCCCCCCTCTGGGAGGGCCGCCGGGCAGGAGAGACCCAGTACTTC.

Only one count was recorded for this clone. The rearrangement links TRBV7-9 to TRBJ2-1; D is ambiguous. The CDR3 is 14 amino acids. Germline values: CDR1 SEHNR, CDR2 FQNEAQ (reference sequence). Trimming stripped 2 bases from V and 2 bases from J, with 7 bases between. The CDR3 region is CASSLNIAYNEQFF. The CDR3 DNA sequence: TGTGCCAGCAGCTTAAATATCGCCTACAATGAGCAGTTCTTC.

The chain couples TRBV10-3 to TRBJ2-1; TRBD2 agrees at 8 bases. Trimming took 2 bases from V and 5 from J; bases not matched to a gene: 2. Germline V gene data show CDR1 as ENHRY and CDR2 as SYGVKD. The CDR3 contains 14 residues. CDR3 nucleotide sequence: TGTGCCATCAGTGAGGGACTAGCCGACAATGAGCAGTTCTTC. This translates into CAISEGLADNEQFF.